This TCR beta chain was sequenced during a study of blood T cell repertoires in COVID-19. Study at large: Samples of COVID-19 (acute and convalescent) were obtained from the United States, Italy and Spain. The analysed material was cDNA or gDNA that came from T cells, B-cell-depleted T cells, or PBMCs.

Produced via immunoSEQ multiplex PCR; TCRdb's table is partial and in-frame only. The sample shows about 140,000 clones, around 82% of them seen only once. Germline V gene lookup returns CDR1 WSHSY and CDR2 SAAADI. CDR3 length equals 20 residues. V dropped 0 bases and J dropped 0; count of bases not matched to a gene: 11. The TCR comes from an older woman with acute or convalescent COVID-19. Sequenced input: peripheral blood. The chain uses TRBV10-2 and TRBJ2-4; 10 nucleotides align to TRBD2. The CDR3 DNA reads TGCGCCAGCAGTGAGTCATCTGGACTAGCGGCCCGTGGAGCCAAAAACATTCAGTACTTC. Amino acid sequence: CASSESSGLAARGAKNIQYF.